The present T cell receptor (beta chain) was sequenced within a study of STAT5B mutations in CD4+ large granular lymphocyte leukemia. Across the study: Among healthy controls, a particular HLA allele went with more CDR3 'QG' motifs.

The survey-level immunoSEQ assay was used. Source study methods: Productive clonotypes were detectable down to 2.59 x 10-5 frequency. TCRdb's copy holds only in-frame clones and misses some; the assay was immunoSEQ multiplex PCR. V and J calls and clone size follow that table, whereas D and trimming were derived from the DNA. The data show roughly 29,000 clones, approximately 84% seen once. Trimming left V 6 bases short and J 0 bases short, with 13 bases between. The V gene's germline CDR1 is SGHDT and CDR2 YYEEEE. The CDR3 has 16 amino acids. Sequencing was performed on CD4+ T cells from blood buffy coats. The clonotype comes from a human donor in good health. V usage is TRBV5-6 and J usage is TRBJ1-6; D remains ambiguous. The CDR3 sequence is CASNDGLNSYNSPLHF. The DNA of the CDR3 is TGTGCCAGCAACGATGGACTTAACTCCTATAATTCACCCCTCCACTTT.